Each of the 17 T cell receptor beta chains below was sequenced from the same sample in a study of CD8+CD57+ T cells in acquired aplastic anemia. Both TCR beta VDJ combination and CDR3 sequence profiling were carried out. Genomic DNA was the template for this profiling. TCRdb recomputed calls from the reads with MiXCR, one row per CDR3 protein. The table lists about 270,000 distinct CDR3 sequences, 50% to 70% of them singletons. Source material: sorted CD4+, CD8+, or CD8+CD57+ T cells (not recorded which) from PBMCs. These receptors were collected from a human donor with severe aplastic anemia or a healthy control (not recorded which).

This clonotype was counted many times. The V gene is TRBV11-2, the J gene TRBJ2-5; 11 bases line up with TRBD2. The CDR3 has 15 residues. Germline lookup yields CDR1 SGHAT and CDR2 FQNNGV. V trimming: 4 bases; J trimming: 6 bases; junction bases outside the gene matches: 7. CDR3 region: CASSSRLAGIKTQYF. DNA for the CDR3: TGTGCCAGCAGCTCCCGACTAGCGGGGATCAAGACCCAGTACTTC.

This clonotype was detected only once. V usage is TRBV7-9 and J usage is TRBJ2-5; TRBD1 aligns across 9 bases. The tail of the sequence fits TRBJ2-1 better, so the J call may be wrong. There are 14 residues in the CDR3. From germline, CDR1 is SEHNR and CDR2 FQNEAQ (reference sequence). The CDR3 reads CASSAGTGYDEQFF. DNA for the CDR3: TGTGCCAGCAGCGCCGGGACAGGGTACGATGAGCAGTTCTTC.

This chain connects TRBV20-1 to TRBJ1-2; 7 nucleotides line up with TRBD1. The J segment lost 6 bases and the V segment lost 5 bases, leaving 3 bases of the junction unmatched. Germline CDR1 and CDR2: DFQATT and SNEGSKA (reference sequence). This CDR3 contains 11 residues. In DNA, the CDR3 is TGCAGTGCTGACAGGGTGGATGGCTACACCTTC. Its translation is CSADRVDGYTF.

This rearrangement joins TRBV7-8 to TRBJ2-7; TRBD2 matches 14 bases. Germline trimming cut 4 bases from V and 3 bases from J; bases unmatched to any gene: 8. Per the germline V gene, CDR1 is SGHVS and CDR2 is FQNEAQ. This CDR3 is built from 17 residues. The CDR3 reads CASSSGLAGGQSYEQYF. The CDR3 nucleotides read TGTGCCAGCAGCTCTGGACTAGCGGGAGGCCAAAGCTACGAGCAGTACTTC.

The chain uses TRBV19 and TRBJ2-7; TRBD2 aligns across 7 bases. After removal of 3 bases from V and 9 bases from J, the junction contained 11 bases not matched to a gene. Germline V CDR1 and CDR2: LNHDA, SQIVND (reference sequence). The CDR3 is 14 amino acids. The CDR3 DNA is TGTGCCAGTAGTATCGGGGGGATTTCTGAGGGGCAGTACTTC. Protein product: CASSIGGISEGQYF.

The V call is TRBV27, the J call TRBJ2-5, with 7 bases identical to TRBD1. CDR1 is MNHEY and CDR2 is SMNVEV in the germline V gene (reference sequence). This CDR3 region has 13 residues. With V trimmed by 11 bases and J by 5 bases, 11 bases remained unmatched. This chain's CDR3 is CAASPRGHETQYF. CDR3 nucleotides: TGTGCCGCTTCTCCGAGGGGGCACGAGACCCAGTACTTC.

This clonotype has only a few counts. The gene calls are TRBV20-1 and TRBJ1-4; 8 nucleotides line up with TRBD1. Trimming cost V 3 bases and J 4 bases; bases outside gene matches: 4. Germline V gene data show CDR1 as DFQATT and CDR2 as SNEGSKA (reference sequence). The CDR3 has 14 amino acids. CDR3 DNA: TGCAGTGCTAGTCGACAGGGGTATAATGAAAAACTGTTTTTT. Protein: CSASRQGYNEKLFF.

The chain employs TRBV27 and TRBJ2-3; D not resolved. CDR1 MNHEY and CDR2 SMNVEV come from the germline V gene (reference sequence). Trimming shortened V by 2 bases and J by 4 bases, and 10 bases separated the two germline ends. This CDR3 contains 14 residues. The CDR3 sequence: CASSLEGRPDTQYF. The CDR3 bases are TGTGCCAGCAGTTTAGAAGGCCGTCCAGATACGCAGTATTTT.

The DNA of the CDR3 is TGTGCCAGCAGAGACGCCTATCCGGGACTAGCGGGAGTAGGAGAGACCCAGTACTTC. This encodes CASRDAYPGLAGVGETQYF. The rearrangement uses TRBV6-5 and TRBJ2-5; 14 nucleotides agree with TRBD2. V trimming: 6 bases; J trimming: 4 bases; junction bases outside the gene matches: 16. Germline lookup yields CDR1 MNHEY and CDR2 SVGAGI. This CDR3 has 19 residues.

This clonotype has at least ten counts. The rearrangement links TRBV18 to TRBJ2-1, with D unclear. The CDR3 covers 13 residues. The germline gives CDR1 KGHSH, CDR2 LQKENI. V lost 1 base, J lost 5 bases, and 6 bases lay in between. CDR3 DNA sequence: TGTGCCAGCTCACCACTATCTAACAATGAGCAGTTCTTC. This codes for CASSPLSNNEQFF. The whole variable domain, remainder taken from reference TRBV18 and TRBJ2-1, is NAGVMQNPRHLVRRRGQEARLRCSPMKGHSHVYWYRQLPEEGLKFMVYLQKENIIDESGMPKERFSAEFPKEGPSILRIQQVVRGDSAAYFCASSPLSNNEQFFGPGTRLTVL.

This clonotype was picked up many times. This chain uses TRBV7-2 with TRBJ2-3, with D possibly being TRBD2 (7 bases). The V gene lost 3 bases and the J gene lost 5 bases, with 12 bases spanning the gap. The CDR3 is 14 amino acids. Germline CDR1 SGHTA, CDR2 FQGNSA. CDR3 sequence: CASSFGGAVDTQYF. In DNA, the CDR3 is TGTGCCAGCAGCTTTGGGGGGGCCGTAGATACGCAGTATTTT.

The genes are TRBV29-1 and TRBJ2-7; D may match TRBD1 or TRBD2 (6 bases each). The ends were cut back, 3 bases at V and 0 bases at J, with 15 bases in the middle. The CDR3 sequence is 15 residues long. The germline V gene encodes CDR1 SQVTM and CDR2 ANQGSEA. This chain's CDR3 is CSVEADRGLSYEQYF. The CDR3 DNA follows: TGCAGCGTTGAGGCCGACCGGGGGCTCTCCTACGAGCAGTACTTC.

The chain combines TRBV7-2 with TRBJ1-4; weak D call: TRBD1 (5 bases). V was shortened by 5 bases and J by 12 bases, with 25 bases between the two germline ends. This CDR3 comprises 16 residues. CDR1 is SGHTA, CDR2 FQGNSA, per germline. CDR3 DNA: TGTGCCAGCAGCCGGGGTGGTGGGGCCGGAGAGGAAGAACTGTTTTTT. As protein: CASSRGGGAGEEELFF. The full variable domain, rest sourced from reference TRBV7-2 and TRBJ1-4, is GAGVSQSPSNKVTEKGKDVELRCDPISGHTALYWYRQSLGQGLEFLIYFQGNSAPDKSGLPSDRFSAERTGGSVSTLTIQRTQQEDSAVYLCASSRGGGAGEEELFFGSGTQLSVL.

The chain uses TRBV20-1 and TRBJ1-6, with a possible D match to TRBD1 (6 bases). The CDR3 contains 18 residues. Germline CDR1 reads DFQATT; CDR2 reads SNEGSKA (reference sequence). The germline V and J ends were trimmed by 6 bases and 0 bases, with 21 bases remaining between them. This CDR3 is CSAQKQDSRSSYNSPLHF. In nucleotides, the CDR3 is TGCAGTGCCCAAAAACAGGACAGCCGGAGCTCCTATAATTCACCCCTCCACTTT.

This chain links TRBV19 with TRBJ2-5; D perhaps matches TRBD1 (6 bases). The CDR3 has 16 residues. The germline V and J ends were trimmed by 2 bases and 5 bases, with 18 bases remaining between them. In germline, CDR1 is LNHDA, CDR2 SQIVND (reference sequence). The CDR3, as DNA: TGTGCCAGTAGTATATGGCAGGGGAACACCGGGGAGACCCAGTACTTC. It specifies CASSIWQGNTGETQYF.

This clonotype showed up many times. The V and J genes are TRBV5-6 and TRBJ2-7, with a weak D call TRBD1 (6 bases). V was cut by 1 base and J by 2 bases, with 13 bases left in between. The CDR3 is 15 amino acids. The germline gives CDR1 SGHDT, CDR2 YYEEEE. The CDR3: CASSLSPGQTYEQYF. DNA of the CDR3: TGTGCCAGCAGCTTGAGCCCGGGACAAACCTACGAGCAGTACTTC. The full variable domain, with the rest looked up from reference TRBV5-6 and TRBJ2-7, is DAGVTQSPTHLIKTRGQQVTLRCSPKSGHDTVSWYQQALGQGPQFIFQYYEEEERQRGNFPDRFSGHQFPNYSSELNVNALLLGDSALYLCASSLSPGQTYEQYFGPGTRLTVT.

This rearrangement joins TRBV12-5 to TRBJ1-2; 8 bases agree with TRBD1. The V and J ends lost 6 bases and 8 bases, in that order; junction bases with no gene match: 8. This CDR3 spans 13 amino acids. CDR1 is LGHNT, CDR2 FRNRAP, per germline. The CDR3: CASGMTGVDGYTF. CDR3 nucleotide sequence: TGTGCTAGTGGCATGACAGGGGTGGACGGCTACACCTTC.